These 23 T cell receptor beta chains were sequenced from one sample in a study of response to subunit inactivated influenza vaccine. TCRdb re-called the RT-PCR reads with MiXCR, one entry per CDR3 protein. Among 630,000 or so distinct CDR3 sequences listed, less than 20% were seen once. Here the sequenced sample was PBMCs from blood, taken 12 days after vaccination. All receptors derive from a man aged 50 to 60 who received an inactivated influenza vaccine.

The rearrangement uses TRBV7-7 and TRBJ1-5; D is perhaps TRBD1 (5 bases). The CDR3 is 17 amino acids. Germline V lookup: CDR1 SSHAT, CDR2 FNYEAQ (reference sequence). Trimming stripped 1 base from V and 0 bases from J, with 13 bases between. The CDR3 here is CASSLGFGGNSNQPQHF. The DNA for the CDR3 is TGTGCCAGCAGCTTAGGGTTCGGGGGTAATAGCAATCAGCCCCAGCATTTT.

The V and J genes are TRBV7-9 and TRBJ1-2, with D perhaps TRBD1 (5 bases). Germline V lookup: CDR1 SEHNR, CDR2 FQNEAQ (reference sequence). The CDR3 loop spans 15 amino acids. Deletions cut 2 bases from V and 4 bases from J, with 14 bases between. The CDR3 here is CASSLYSGQAYGYTF. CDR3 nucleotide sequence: TGTGCCAGCAGCTTATACTCGGGGCAAGCCTATGGCTACACCTTC. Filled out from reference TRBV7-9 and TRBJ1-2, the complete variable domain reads DTGVSQNPRHKITKRGQNVTFRCDPISEHNRLYWYRQTLGQGPEFLTYFQNEAQLEKSRLLSDRFSAERPKGSFSTLEIQRTEQGDSAMYLCASSLYSGQAYGYTFGSGTRLTVV.

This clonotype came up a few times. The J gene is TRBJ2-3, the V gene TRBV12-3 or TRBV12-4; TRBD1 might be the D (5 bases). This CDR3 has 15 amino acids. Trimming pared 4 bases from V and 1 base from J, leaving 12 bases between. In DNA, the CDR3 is TGTGCCAGCAGTTCCAGTTGGGGCCGCACAGATACGCAGTATTTT. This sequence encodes CASSSSWGRTDTQYF.

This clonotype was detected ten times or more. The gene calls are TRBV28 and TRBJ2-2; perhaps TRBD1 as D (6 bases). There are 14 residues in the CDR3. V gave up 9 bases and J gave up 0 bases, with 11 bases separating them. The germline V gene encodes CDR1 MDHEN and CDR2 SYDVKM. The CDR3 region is CASLGGANTGELFF. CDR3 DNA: TGTGCCAGTTTAGGGGGAGCGAACACCGGGGAGCTGTTTTTT.

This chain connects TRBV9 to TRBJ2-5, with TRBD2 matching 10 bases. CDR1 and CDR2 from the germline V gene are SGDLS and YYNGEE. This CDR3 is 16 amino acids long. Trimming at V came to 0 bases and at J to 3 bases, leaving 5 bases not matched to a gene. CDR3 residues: CASSVGLAGEKETQYF. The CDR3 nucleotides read TGTGCCAGCAGCGTAGGTCTAGCGGGGGAGAAAGAGACCCAGTACTTC. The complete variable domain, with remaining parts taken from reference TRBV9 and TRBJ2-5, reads DSGVTQTPKHLITATGQRVTLRCSPRSGDLSVYWYQQSLDQGLQFLIQYYNGEERAKGNILERFSAQQFPDLHSELNLSSLELGDSALYFCASSVGLAGEKETQYFGPGTRLLVL.

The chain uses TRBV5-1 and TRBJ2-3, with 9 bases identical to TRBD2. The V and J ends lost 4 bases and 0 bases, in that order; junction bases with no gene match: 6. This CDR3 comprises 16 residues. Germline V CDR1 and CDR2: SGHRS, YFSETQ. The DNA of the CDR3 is TGCGCCAGCAGCCGCGGGGGGGACAGAAGCACAGATACGCAGTATTTT. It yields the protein CASSRGGDRSTDTQYF.

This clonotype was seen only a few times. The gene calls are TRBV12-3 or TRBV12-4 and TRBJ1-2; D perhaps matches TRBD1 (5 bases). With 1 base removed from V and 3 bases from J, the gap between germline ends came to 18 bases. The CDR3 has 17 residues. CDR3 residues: CASSLEAGIGTDYGYTF. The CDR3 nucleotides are TGTGCCAGCAGTTTAGAGGCAGGGATCGGGACTGACTATGGCTACACCTTC.

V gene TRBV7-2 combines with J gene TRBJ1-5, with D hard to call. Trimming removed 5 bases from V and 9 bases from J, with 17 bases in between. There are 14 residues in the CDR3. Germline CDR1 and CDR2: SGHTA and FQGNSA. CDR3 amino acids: CASSLTPRAAPQHF. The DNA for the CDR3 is TGTGCCAGCAGCCTAACCCCGCGGGCGGCGCCCCAGCATTTT.

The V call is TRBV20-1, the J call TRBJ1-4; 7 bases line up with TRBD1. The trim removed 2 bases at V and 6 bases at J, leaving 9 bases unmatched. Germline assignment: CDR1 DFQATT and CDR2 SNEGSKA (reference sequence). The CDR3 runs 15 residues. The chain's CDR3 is CSARSAGTDYEKLFF. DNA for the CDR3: TGCAGTGCTAGATCGGCCGGGACAGACTATGAAAAACTGTTTTTT.

The CDR3 coding sequence is TGTGCCAGCAGCTTAGCGTACGGAAGAAACTACGAGCAGTACTTC. This gives the protein CASSLAYGRNYEQYF. The V and J genes are TRBV7-8 and TRBJ2-7; D not resolved. This CDR3 contains 15 residues. Trimming removed 0 bases from V and 3 bases from J, with 12 bases in between. Germline lookup yields CDR1 SGHVS and CDR2 FQNEAQ.

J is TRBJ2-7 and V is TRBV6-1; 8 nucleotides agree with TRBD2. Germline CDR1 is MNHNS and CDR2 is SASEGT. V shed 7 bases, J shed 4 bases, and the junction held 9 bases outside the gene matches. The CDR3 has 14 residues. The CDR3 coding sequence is TGTGCCAGCAATCCCAGCGGGAGTCAATACGAGCAGTACTTC. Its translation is CASNPSGSQYEQYF.

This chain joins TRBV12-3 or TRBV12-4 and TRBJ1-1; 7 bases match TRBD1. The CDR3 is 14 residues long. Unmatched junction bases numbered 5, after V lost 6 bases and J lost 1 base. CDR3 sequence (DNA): TGTGCCAGCAGATCATACAGGGGGAACACTGAAGCTTTCTTT. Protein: CASRSYRGNTEAFF.

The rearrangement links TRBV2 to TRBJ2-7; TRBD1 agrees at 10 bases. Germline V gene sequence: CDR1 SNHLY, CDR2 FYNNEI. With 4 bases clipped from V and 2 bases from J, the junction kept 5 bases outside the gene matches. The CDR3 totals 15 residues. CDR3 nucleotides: TGTGCCAGCAGTGCCTCTGGACAGGGGGCCTACGAGCAGTACTTC. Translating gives CASSASGQGAYEQYF.

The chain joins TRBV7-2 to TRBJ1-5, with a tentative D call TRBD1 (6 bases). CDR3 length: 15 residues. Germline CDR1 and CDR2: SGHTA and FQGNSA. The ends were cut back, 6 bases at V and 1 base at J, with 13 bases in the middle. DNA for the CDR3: TGTGCCAGCAGTTGGGTTGGACAGAGCAATCAGCCCCAGCATTTT. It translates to CASSWVGQSNQPQHF.

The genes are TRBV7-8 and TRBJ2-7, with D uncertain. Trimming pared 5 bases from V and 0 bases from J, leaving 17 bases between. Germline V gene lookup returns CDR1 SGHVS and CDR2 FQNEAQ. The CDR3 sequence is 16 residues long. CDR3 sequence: CASSQYGLLSSYEQYF. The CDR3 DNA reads TGTGCCAGCAGCCAATACGGGCTTTTGAGCTCCTACGAGCAGTACTTC.

CDR3 sequence: CSSKGQVTSGEQFF. The CDR3 bases are TGCAGTTCCAAGGGACAGGTCACCTCGGGTGAGCAGTTCTTC. The chain combines TRBV20-1 with TRBJ2-1; 8 bases agree with TRBD1. Germline lookup yields CDR1 DFQATT and CDR2 SNEGSKA (reference sequence). Germline trimming cut 8 bases from V and 9 bases from J; bases unmatched to any gene: 15. This CDR3 has 14 residues.

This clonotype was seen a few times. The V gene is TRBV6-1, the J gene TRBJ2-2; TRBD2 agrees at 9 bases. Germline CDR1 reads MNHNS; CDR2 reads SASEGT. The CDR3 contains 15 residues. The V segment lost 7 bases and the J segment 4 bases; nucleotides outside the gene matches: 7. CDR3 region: CASKGTSLSTGELFF. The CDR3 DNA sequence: TGTGCCAGCAAAGGGACTAGCCTCAGCACCGGGGAGCTGTTTTTT.

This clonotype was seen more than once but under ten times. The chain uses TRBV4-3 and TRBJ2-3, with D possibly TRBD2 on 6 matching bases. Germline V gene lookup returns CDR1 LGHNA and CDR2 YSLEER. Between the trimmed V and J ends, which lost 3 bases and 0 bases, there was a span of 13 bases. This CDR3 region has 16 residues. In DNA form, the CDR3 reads TGCGCCAGCAGCCAGTCTAGCGTTGCTAGCACAGATACGCAGTATTTT. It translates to CASSQSSVASTDTQYF.

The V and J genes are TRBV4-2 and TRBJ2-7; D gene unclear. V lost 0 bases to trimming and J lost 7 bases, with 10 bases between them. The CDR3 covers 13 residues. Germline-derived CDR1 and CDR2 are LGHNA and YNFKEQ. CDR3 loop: CASSQDGLGEQYF. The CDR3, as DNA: TGTGCCAGCAGCCAAGACGGTCTGGGAGAGCAGTACTTC.

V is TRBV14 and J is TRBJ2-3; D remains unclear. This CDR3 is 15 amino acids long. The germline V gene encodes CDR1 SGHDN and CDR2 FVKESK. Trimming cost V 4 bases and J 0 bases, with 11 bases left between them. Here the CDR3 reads CASSPHHYSTDTQYF. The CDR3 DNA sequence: TGTGCCAGCAGCCCTCACCACTATAGCACAGATACGCAGTATTTT. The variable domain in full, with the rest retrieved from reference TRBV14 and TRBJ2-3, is EAGVTQFPSHSVIEKGQTVTLRCDPISGHDNLYWYRRVMGKEIKFLLHFVKESKQDESGMPNNRFLAERTGGTYSTLKVQPAELEDSGVYFCASSPHHYSTDTQYFGPGTRLTVL.

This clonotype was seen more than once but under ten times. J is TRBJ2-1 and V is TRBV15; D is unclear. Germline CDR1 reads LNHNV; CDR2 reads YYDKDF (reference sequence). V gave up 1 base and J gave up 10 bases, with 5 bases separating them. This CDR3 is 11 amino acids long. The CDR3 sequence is CATSRAWEQFF. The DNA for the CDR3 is TGTGCCACCAGCAGAGCCTGGGAGCAGTTCTTC.

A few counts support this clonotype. CDR3 DNA: TGTGCCAGCAGCTCGACCGAAGAAAACATTCAGTACTTC. It encodes CASSSTEENIQYF. This chain joins TRBV7-9 and TRBJ2-4; D is ambiguous. The CDR3 runs 13 residues. Trimming pared 4 bases from V and 5 bases from J, leaving 9 bases between. Germline assignment: CDR1 SEHNR and CDR2 FQNEAQ (reference sequence).

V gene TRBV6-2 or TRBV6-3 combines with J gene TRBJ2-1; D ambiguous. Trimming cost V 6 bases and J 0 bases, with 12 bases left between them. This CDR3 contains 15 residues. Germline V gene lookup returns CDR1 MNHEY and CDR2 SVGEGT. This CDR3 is CASSPYKPSYNEQFF. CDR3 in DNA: TGTGCCAGCAGCCCATATAAACCCTCCTACAATGAGCAGTTCTTC.